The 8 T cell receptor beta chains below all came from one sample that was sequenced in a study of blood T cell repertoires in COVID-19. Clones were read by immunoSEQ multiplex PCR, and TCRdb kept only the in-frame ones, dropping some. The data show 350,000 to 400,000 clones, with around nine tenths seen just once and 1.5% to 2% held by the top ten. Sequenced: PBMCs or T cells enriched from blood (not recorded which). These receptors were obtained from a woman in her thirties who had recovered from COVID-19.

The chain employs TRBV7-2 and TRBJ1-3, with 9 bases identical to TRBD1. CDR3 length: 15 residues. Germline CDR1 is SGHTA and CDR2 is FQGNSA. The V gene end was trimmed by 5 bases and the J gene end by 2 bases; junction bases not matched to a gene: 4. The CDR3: CASSRDRVAGNTIYF. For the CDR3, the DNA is TGTGCCAGCAGCCGGGACAGGGTCGCTGGAAACACCATATATTTT.

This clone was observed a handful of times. The CDR3 spells CASSPGSNQPQHF. The DNA for the CDR3 is TGTGCCAGCAGCCCCGGTAGCAATCAGCCCCAGCATTTT. This chain links TRBV6-4 with TRBJ1-5; D uncertain. Trimming left V 6 bases short and J 0 bases short, with 6 bases between. The CDR3 contains 13 residues. The germline V gene encodes CDR1 MRHNA and CDR2 SNTAGT.

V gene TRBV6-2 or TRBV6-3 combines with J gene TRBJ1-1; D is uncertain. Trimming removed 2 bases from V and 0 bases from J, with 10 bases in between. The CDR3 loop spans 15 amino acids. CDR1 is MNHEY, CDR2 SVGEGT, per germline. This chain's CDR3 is CASSYGQRMNTEAFF. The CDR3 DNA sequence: TGTGCCAGCAGTTACGGCCAGAGGATGAACACTGAAGCTTTCTTT.

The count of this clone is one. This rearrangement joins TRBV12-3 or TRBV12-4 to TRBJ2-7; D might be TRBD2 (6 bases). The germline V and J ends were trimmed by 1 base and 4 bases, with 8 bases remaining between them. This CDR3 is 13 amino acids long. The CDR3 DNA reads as TGTGCCAGCAGTTTAGACCTAGCGTACGAGCAGTACTTC. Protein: CASSLDLAYEQYF.

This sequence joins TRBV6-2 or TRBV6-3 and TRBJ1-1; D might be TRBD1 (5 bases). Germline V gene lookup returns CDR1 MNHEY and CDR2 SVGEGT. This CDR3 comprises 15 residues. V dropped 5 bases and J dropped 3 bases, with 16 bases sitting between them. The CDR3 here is CASSTRTRGYTEAFF. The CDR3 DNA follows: TGTGCCAGCAGTACCCGGACCCGGGGGTACACTGAAGCTTTCTTT.

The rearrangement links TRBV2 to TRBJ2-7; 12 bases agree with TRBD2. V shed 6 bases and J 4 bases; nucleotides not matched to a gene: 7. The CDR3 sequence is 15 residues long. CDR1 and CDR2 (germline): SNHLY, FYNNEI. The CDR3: CASRPTSGGQYEQYF. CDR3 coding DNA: TGTGCCAGCAGACCCACTAGCGGGGGGCAGTACGAGCAGTACTTC.

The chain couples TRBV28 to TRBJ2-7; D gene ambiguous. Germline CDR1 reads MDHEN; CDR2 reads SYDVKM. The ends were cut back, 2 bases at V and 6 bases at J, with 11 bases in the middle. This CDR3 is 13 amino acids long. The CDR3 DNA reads TGTGCCAGCAGTTTACCCCACAGAGTCGAGCAGTACTTC. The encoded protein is CASSLPHRVEQYF.

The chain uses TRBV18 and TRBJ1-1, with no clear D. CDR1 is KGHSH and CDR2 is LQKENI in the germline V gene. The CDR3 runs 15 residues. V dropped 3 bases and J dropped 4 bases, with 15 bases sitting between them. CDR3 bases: TGTGCCAGCTCACCGGCCGGAGCGTCTAGCACTGAAGCTTTCTTT. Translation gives CASSPAGASSTEAFF.